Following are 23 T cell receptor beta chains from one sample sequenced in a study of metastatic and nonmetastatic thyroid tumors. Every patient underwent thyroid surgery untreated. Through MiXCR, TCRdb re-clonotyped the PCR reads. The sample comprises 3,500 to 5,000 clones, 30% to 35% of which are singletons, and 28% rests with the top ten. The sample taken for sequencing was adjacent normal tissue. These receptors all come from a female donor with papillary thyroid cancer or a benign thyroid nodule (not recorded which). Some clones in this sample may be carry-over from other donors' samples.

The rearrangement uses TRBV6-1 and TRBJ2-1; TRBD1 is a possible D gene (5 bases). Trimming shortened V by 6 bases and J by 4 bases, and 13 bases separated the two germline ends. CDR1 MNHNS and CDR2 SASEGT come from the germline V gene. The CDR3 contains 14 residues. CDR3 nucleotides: TGTGCCAGCAGCCCCAAGACAGAATACAATGAGCAGTTCTTC. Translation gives CASSPKTEYNEQFF.

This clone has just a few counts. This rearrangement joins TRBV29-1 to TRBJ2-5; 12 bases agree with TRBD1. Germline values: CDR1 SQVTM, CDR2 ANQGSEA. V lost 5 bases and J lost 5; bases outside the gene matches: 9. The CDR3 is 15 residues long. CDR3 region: CSVSTGTGGTETQYF. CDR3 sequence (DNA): TGCAGCGTTTCGACCGGGACAGGGGGCACGGAGACCCAGTACTTC.

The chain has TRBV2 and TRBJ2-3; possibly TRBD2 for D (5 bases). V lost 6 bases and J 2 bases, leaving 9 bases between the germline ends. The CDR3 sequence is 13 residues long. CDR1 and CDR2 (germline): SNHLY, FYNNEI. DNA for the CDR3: TGTGCCAGCAGCCGGACTCCCACAGATACGCAGTATTTT. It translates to CASSRTPTDTQYF.

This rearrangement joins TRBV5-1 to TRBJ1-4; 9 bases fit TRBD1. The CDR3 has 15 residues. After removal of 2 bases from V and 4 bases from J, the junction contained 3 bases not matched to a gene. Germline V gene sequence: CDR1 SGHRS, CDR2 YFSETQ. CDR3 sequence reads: CASSLQGADNEKLFF. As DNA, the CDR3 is TGCGCCAGCAGCTTACAGGGGGCGGATAATGAAAAACTGTTTTTT.

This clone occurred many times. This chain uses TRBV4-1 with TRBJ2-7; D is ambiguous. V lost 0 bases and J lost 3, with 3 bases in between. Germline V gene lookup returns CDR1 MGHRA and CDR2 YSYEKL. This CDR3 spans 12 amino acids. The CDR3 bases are TGCGCCAGCAGCCAAGAGGACTACGAGCAGTACTTC. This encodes CASSQEDYEQYF.

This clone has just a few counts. CDR3 sequence (DNA): TGTGCCAGCAGTTTTCCGGGACTAGCGGGAGGTGGGTCCGGGGAGCTGTTTTTT. Residues: CASSFPGLAGGGSGELFF. The chain combines TRBV28 with TRBJ2-2, with 15 bases fitting TRBD2. CDR3 length: 18 amino acids. J lost 6 bases, V lost 3 bases, and 8 bases had no gene match. Germline loops: CDR1 MDHEN, CDR2 SYDVKM. The full variable domain, its missing parts supplied by reference TRBV28 and TRBJ2-2, is DVKVTQSSRYLVKRTGEKVFLECVQDMDHENMFWYRQDPGLGLRLIYFSYDVKMKEKGDIPEGYSVSREKKERFSLILESASTNQTSMYLCASSFPGLAGGGSGELFFGEGSRLTVL.

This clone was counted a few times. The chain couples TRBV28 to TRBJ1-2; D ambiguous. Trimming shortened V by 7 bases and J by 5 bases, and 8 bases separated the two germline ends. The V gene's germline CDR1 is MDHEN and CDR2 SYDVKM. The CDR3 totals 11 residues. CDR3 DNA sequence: TGTGCCAGCACCCAGTATTATGGCTACACCTTC. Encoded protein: CASTQYYGYTF.

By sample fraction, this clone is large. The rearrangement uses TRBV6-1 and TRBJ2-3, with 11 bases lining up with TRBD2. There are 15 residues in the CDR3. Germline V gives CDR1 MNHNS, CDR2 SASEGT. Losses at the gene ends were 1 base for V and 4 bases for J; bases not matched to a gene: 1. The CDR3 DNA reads TGTGCCAGCAGTGAAGTAGCGGGAGGGCCAGATACGCAGTATTTT. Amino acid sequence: CASSEVAGGPDTQYF.

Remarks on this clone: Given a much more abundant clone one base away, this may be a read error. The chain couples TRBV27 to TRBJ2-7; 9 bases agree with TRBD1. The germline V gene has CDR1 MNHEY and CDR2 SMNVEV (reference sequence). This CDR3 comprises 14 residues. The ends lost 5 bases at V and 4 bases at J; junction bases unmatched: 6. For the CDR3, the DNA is TGTGCCAGCAGTCCGACAGGGGGATCGTACGAGCAGTACTTC. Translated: CASSPTGGSYEQYF.

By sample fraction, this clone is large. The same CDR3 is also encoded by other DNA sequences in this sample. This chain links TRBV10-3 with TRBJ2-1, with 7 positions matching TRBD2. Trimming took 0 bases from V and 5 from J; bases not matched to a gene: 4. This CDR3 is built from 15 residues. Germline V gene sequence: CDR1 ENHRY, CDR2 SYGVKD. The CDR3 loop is CAISESQRGHNEQFF. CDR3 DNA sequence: TGTGCCATCAGTGAGTCCCAGCGGGGACACAATGAGCAGTTCTTC.

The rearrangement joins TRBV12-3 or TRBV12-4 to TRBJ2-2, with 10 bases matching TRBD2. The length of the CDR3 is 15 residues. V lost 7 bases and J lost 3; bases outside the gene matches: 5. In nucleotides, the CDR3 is TGTGCCAGCAAGTTAGCGGGGGGCGACACCGGGGAGCTGTTTTTT. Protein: CASKLAGGDTGELFF.

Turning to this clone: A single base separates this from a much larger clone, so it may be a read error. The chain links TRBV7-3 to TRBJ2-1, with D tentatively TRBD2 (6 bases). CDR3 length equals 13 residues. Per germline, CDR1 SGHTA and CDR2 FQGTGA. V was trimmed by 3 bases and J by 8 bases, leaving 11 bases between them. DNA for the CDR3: TGTGCCAGCAGCTTGGAGGGTCTCGATGAGCAGTTCTTC. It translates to CASSLEGLDEQFF.

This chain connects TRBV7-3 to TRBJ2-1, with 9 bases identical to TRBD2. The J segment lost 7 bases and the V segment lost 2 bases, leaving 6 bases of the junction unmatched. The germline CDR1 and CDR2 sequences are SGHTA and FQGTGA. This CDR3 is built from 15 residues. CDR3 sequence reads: CASSLGGRAVNEQFF. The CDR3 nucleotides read TGTGCCAGCAGCTTAGGCGGGAGGGCCGTTAATGAGCAGTTCTTC.

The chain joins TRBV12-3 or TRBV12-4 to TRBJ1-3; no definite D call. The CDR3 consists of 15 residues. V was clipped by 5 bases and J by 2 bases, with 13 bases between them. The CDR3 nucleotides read TGTGCCAGCAGTGGCGGGGTTGGAGCTGGAAACACCATATATTTT. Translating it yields CASSGGVGAGNTIYF.

Written as DNA, the CDR3 is TGTGCCAGCAGTTACGGACAGGGGGAATACAATGAGCAGTTCTTC. Protein product: CASSYGQGEYNEQFF. The V call is TRBV6-5, the J call TRBJ2-1; 10 positions match TRBD1. Germline V CDR1 and CDR2: MNHEY, SVGAGI. V was clipped by 2 bases and J by 4 bases; unmatched bases: 2. CDR3 size: 15 residues.

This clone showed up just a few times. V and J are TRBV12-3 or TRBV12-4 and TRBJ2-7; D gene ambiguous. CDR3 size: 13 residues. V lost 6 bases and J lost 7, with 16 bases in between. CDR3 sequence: CASSLSPGWEQYF. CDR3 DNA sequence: TGTGCCAGCAGCTTGAGTCCGGGTTGGGAGCAGTACTTC.

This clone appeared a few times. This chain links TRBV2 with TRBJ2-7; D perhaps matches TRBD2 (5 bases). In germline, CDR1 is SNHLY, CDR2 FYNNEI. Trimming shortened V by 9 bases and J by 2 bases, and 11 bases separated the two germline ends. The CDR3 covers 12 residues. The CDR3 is CASLRGTYEQYF. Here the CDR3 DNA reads TGTGCCAGTCTCCGGGGTACCTACGAGCAGTACTTC.

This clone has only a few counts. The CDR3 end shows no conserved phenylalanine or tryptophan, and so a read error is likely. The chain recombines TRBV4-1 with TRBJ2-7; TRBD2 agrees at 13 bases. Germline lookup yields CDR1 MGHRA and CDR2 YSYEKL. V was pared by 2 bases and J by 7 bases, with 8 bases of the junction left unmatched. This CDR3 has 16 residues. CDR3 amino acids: CASSQLWTSGSREQYS. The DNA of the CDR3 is TGCGCCAGCAGCCAATTATGGACTAGCGGGAGCAGAGAGCAGTACTCC.

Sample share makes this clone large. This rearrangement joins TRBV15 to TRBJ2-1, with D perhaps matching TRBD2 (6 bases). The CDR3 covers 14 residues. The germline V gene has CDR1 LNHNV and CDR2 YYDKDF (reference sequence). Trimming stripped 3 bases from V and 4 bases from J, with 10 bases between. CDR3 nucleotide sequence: TGTGCCACCAGCAGGGACTATAGTTACAATGAGCAGTTCTTC. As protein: CATSRDYSYNEQFF. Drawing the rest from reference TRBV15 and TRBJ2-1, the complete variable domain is DAMVIQNPRYQVTQFGKPVTLSCSQTLNHNVMYWYQQKSSQAPKLLFHYYDKDFNNEADTPDNFQSRRPNTSFCFLDIRSPGLGDTAMYLCATSRDYSYNEQFFGPGTRLTVL.

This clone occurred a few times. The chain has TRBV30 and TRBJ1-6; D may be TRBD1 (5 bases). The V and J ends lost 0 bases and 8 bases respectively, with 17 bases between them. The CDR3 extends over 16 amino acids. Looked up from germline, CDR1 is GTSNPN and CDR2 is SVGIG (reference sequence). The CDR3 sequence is CAWSVPGTVTHSPLHF. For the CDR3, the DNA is TGTGCCTGGAGTGTCCCAGGGACCGTGACTCATTCACCCCTCCACTTT.

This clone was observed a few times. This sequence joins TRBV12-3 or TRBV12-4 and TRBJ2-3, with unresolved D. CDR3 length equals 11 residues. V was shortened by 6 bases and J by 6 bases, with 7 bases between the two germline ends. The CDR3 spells CASRLTDTQYF. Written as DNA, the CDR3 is TGTGCCAGCAGATTAACCGATACGCAGTATTTT.

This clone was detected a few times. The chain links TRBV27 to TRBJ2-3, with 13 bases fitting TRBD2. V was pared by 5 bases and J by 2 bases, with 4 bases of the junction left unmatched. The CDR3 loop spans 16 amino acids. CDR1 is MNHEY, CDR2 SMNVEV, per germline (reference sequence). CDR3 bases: TGTGCCAGCAGTACCACTAGCGGGGGGGCCACAGATACGCAGTATTTT. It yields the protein CASSTTSGGATDTQYF.

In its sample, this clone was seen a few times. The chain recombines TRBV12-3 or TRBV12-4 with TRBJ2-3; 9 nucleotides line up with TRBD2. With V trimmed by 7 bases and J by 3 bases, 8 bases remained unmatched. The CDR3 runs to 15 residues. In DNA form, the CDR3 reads TGTGCCAGCATTCTCGGACTAGCGTCTACAGATACGCAGTATTTT. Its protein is CASILGLASTDTQYF.